The TCR beta chain under discussion was sequenced for a study of cytomegalovirus exposure and HLA in healthy donors. Study-wide background: Early on, a data release was issued that held 65 million to 100 million unique TCRs from HLA-typed donors. Findings of the study overall: In a later analysis, an Asian-associated ancestry cluster reportedly showed fewer N-insertions than the roughly 700-donor mean. In a later analysis, CMV-associated beta chains were mostly HLA-associated, it appeared. The HLA-A and HLA-B alleles of most subjects were reportedly predicted accurately from TCR beta sequences.

Germline V gives CDR1 SQVTM, CDR2 ANQGSEA. The CDR3 is 13 amino acids. The V gene lost 6 bases and the J gene lost 3 bases, with 12 bases spanning the gap. Details on this clone: The antigen remains unidentified.

A multiplex PCR was run with 60 Vbeta primers and 13 Jbeta primers. Using immunoSEQ multiplex PCR, the repertoire was profiled, and TCRdb retains in-frame clones only, with some absent. The sample includes some 130,000 clones, roughly 85% seen only once; the top ten take approximately 7%. This TCR came from a man aged 40-50 years in good health and CMV-seropositive. The V call is TRBV29-1, the J call TRBJ1-5, with D possibly TRBD1 on 5 matching bases. The sample taken for sequencing was PBMCs. CDR3 sequence: CSVGRGNNQPQHF. The CDR3, as DNA: TGCAGCGTGGGGAGGGGTAACAATCAGCCCCAGCATTTT.